This TCR beta chain was documented in a study of blood T cell repertoires in COVID-19 (dated by TCRdb to about 2020). Study-wide context: Collaborator samples came from the United States, Italy and Spain and covered acute and convalescent phases of COVID-19. The repertoires were made available in a free public database intended to serve as a resource for research on the immune response to SARS-CoV-2. The samples were drawn from two sources: the first 160 participants of the ongoing ImmuneRACE study, and 1,000 to 1,500 subjects contributed by 6 global collaborators. Subjects who had been exposed to COVID-19, were actively infected with it, or had recovered from it provided the deeply sampled blood TCRbeta repertoires that made up the dataset. Where available, HLA class I and class II types were taken from metadata supplied by the sample provider and were not determined by assay-based typing. The material from the prospective study consisted of cDNA or gDNA derived from T cells, B-cell-depleted T cells, or PBMCs. A de-identified subject ID, COVID-19 status, age in years and sex were almost always included in the sample metadata. Study-level results and caveats: How much clinical and demographic metadata was included differed by source and by participant, and the metadata was provided uncurated.

In the prospective study, participants were about 18 to 89 years old, resided in 24 geographic areas of the United States, and were enrolled through a virtual design. To assign participants to cohorts, the prospective study relied on clinical history that participants themselves reported in a screening survey and a study questionnaire. Recovered participants in ImmuneRACE Cohort 3 were defined as having two consecutive negative NP/OP PCR tests, clearance from a healthcare professional, or resolution of symptoms. Mobile phlebotomists in the prospective study collected whole blood, serum and a nasopharyngeal or oropharyngeal swab from every participant. Additional blood draws and questionnaires over an approximately two-month period could optionally be provided by prospective study participants. Before DNA extraction, blood samples from the prospective study were shipped at room temperature or frozen.

V loses 1 base of germline sequence and J loses 0 bases, and the interval between the two ends is 7 bases. The CDR3 numbers 15 residues from cysteine through phenylalanine. Left in the record is the CDR3 DNA by itself, 45 bases read in frame from the first base. The CDR1 and CDR2 encoded by the germline V gene (reference sequence) are SEHNR and FQNEAQ. The immunoSEQ Assay, a bias-controlled multiplex PCR, was used to amplify TCRbeta CDR3 regions from genomic DNA. The original pipeline was this. The number of nucleated cells in each sample was estimated by amplification of reference gene primers within the assay. Sequence reads were collapsed and filtered to measure the absolute abundance of every unique TCRbeta CDR3 rearrangement. For each sample, productive Simpson clonality was calculated as the square root of Simpson's diversity index over productive rearrangements. This is the immuneACCESS table as TCRdb keeps it, with only in-frame sequences that have V and J called. A part of the clones is gone; compared with another copy, unresolved V genes explain less than half, and the rest is unexplained. The V and J calls and the clone size are those of that table, but D and trimming were determined from the DNA. Within this sample are more than 150,000 clones, with 82% of them counted one time only. Approximately 12% of the sample goes to the ten largest clones.

On this clone: Its antigen is currently not known. No base quality information exists; no much larger clone differs at one position.

Sequenced input: PBMCs or T cells enriched from blood (not recorded which). This receptor was taken from a man aged 35 to 55 who had recovered from COVID-19. The V and J genes are TRBV7-9 and TRBJ1-5; the D gene identity is not certain. CDR3 protein: CASSLGTSSNQPQHF. The sequenced DNA: TGTGCCAGCAGCTTAGGAACAAGTAGCAATCAGCCCCAGCATTTT.